The 4 T cell receptor beta chains below all came from one sample that was sequenced in a study of T-cell reconstitution after alpha-beta-depleted transplantation in children. A library of TCRbeta sequences, prepared with unique molecular identifiers, was generated. Via MiXCR, TCRdb re-called the PCR reads, giving one row per CDR3 protein. Among about 78,000 distinct CDR3 sequences listed, around 14% were seen once. This specimen was PBMCs, mostly from graft donor cells, taken 180 days after TCRalphabeta/CD19-depleted stem cell transplant. The receptors originated from a male patient aged 2 to 10 who had a stem cell transplant for acute lymphoblastic leukemia, so the T cells may come from the graft donor.

This clonotype was picked up many times. The rearrangement links TRBV4-3 to TRBJ2-5; possible D gene TRBD2, 5 bases. CDR1 LGHNA and CDR2 YSLEER come from the germline V gene. The CDR3 extends over 14 amino acids. The V gene lost 5 bases and the J gene lost 4 bases, with 14 bases spanning the gap. CDR3 residues: CASSDQFRGETQYF. The CDR3 region has the DNA TGCGCCAGCAGCGACCAGTTTCGGGGAGAGACCCAGTACTTC.

The rearrangement uses TRBV6-5 and TRBJ2-1; 11 nucleotides match TRBD2. Per the germline V gene, CDR1 is MNHEY and CDR2 is SVGAGI. The CDR3 length is 17 residues. J lost 3 bases, V lost 4 bases, and 8 bases had no gene match. CDR3 sequence reads: CASSFRGSGRDYNEQFF. Here the CDR3 DNA reads TGTGCCAGCAGTTTTCGTGGTAGCGGGAGGGACTACAATGAGCAGTTCTTC.

This clonotype came up a few times. V gene TRBV20-1 combines with J gene TRBJ1-5, with 10 bases that match TRBD1. Germline loops: CDR1 DFQATT, CDR2 SNEGSKA (reference sequence). V gave up 4 bases and J gave up 5 bases; unmatched junction bases: 8. The CDR3 is 15 residues long. The CDR3 is CSAIRTGGEDQPQHF. The CDR3 bases are TGCAGTGCTATCCGGACAGGGGGGGAAGATCAGCCCCAGCATTTT.

This clonotype was recorded a few times. The chain uses TRBV9 and TRBJ1-4; D ambiguous. This CDR3 comprises 15 residues. V lost 4 bases to trimming and J lost 4 bases, with 14 bases between them. Looked up from germline, CDR1 is SGDLS and CDR2 is YYNGEE. The CDR3 bases are TGTGCCAGCAGCCCCCACAGTGTAGGTAATGAAAAACTGTTTTTT. The encoded protein is CASSPHSVGNEKLFF.